Sequencing of this TCR beta chain was carried out in a study of T cell responses to AZD1222 COVID-19 vaccine. Study in general: Pooled together were second doses at about 4 or about 12 weeks.

General study findings and limits: The donor group comprised mostly white British people and more females; the analysis possibly underestimated clonal diversity.

Profiled with immunoSEQ multiplex PCR; TCRdb holds only in-frame clones, not every one. In the table there are about 190,000 clones, 92% of which are singletons. Regarding this clone: Its target is not known.

The CDR3 consists of 14 residues. From germline, CDR1 is ENHRY and CDR2 SYGVKD. Between the trimmed V and J ends, which lost 6 bases and 2 bases, there was a span of 11 bases. The sequence was obtained from an adult in good health. The chain combines TRBV10-3 with TRBJ2-1, with D possibly being TRBD1 (6 bases). The material was peripheral blood, obtained on day 0 of AZD1222 vaccination. The CDR3 loop is CAIRPGQPYNEQFF. Here the CDR3 DNA reads TGTGCCATCAGACCGGGACAACCCTACAATGAGCAGTTCTTC.